This TCR beta chain comes out of a study of vaccination and CD4 T cells after COVID-19. Across the study: PCR on nasal swabs identified SARS-CoV-2 in convalescent patients, of whom about 9 were mild and one severe.

Treatment given: roughly nine-day PBMC culture with coronavirus spike peptide pools or control peptides (ViraFEST assay). ViraFEST used peptide pools to expand antigen-specific T cells, then sequenced TCRs. The Oncomine TCR Beta short-read assay generated sequence data from the DNA of cultured CD4+ T cells. TCRdb re-derived calls from the PCR reads in MiXCR, one entry per CDR3 protein. Among some 10,000 distinct CDR3 sequences listed, about 54% were seen once. This clonotype has more than one count but fewer than ten. What it binds is unknown. In germline, CDR1 is MNHNS, CDR2 SASEGT. The CDR3 contains 14 residues. The V end lost 6 bases, the J end lost 8 bases, and 14 bases lay between the germline ends.

The TCR was taken from a human donor who had recovered from COVID-19. Sequencing was done on a sample of CD4+ T cells from blood, cultured in vitro. The J gene is TRBJ1-6, the V gene TRBV6-1; D is unclear. CDR3 DNA: TGTGCCAGCAGGGGCAGGACGTGGGATTCACCCCTCCACTTT. It yields the protein CASRGRTWDSPLHF.